In this sample, the clone carrying this T cell receptor beta chain turned up a few times. Its cognate antigen is unknown. Each CDR3 protein gets one entry after TCRdb re-called the reads with MiXCR. Of roughly 68,000 distinct CDR3 sequences in the sample, just over 20% were seen once. Per the germline V gene, CDR1 is SGHTA and CDR2 is FQGNSA. The CDR3 has 15 residues. The V gene lost 2 bases and the J gene lost 10 bases, with 15 bases spanning the gap. This entry comes from a study of T cell repertoires in cytomegalovirus infection. Study-wide results and caveats: CMV-specific HLA-C-restricted TCR beta clonotypes dominated the ex vivo response.

The sequencing here drew on CD8+ T cells from cultured PBMCs, taken from culture after CMV antigen stimulation. The sequence came from a human donor in good health (CMV status not recorded). Some clones in this sample may be carry-over from other donors' samples. The V call is TRBV7-2, the J call TRBJ1-6, with no clear D. In DNA, the CDR3 is TGTGCCAGCAGCTTAAACGGGTTCGATGGGTCACCCCTCCACTTT. Its protein is CASSLNGFDGSPLHF. Looking up the rest from reference TRBV7-2 and TRBJ1-6 gives the full variable domain: GAGVSQSPSNKVTEKGKDVELRCDPISGHTALYWYRQSLGQGLEFLIYFQGNSAPDKSGLPSDRFSAERTGGSVSTLTIQRTQQEDSAVYLCASSLNGFDGSPLHFGNGTRLTVT.